Each of the 28 T cell receptor beta chains below was sequenced from the same sample in a study of cytomegalovirus exposure and HLA in healthy donors (dated by TCRdb to about 2017). Libraries were prepared through the immunoSEQ multiplex PCR assay. Sourced from immuneACCESS, this table was stored by TCRdb with only in-frame sequences that have V and J called. A share of the clones is absent; for the studies checked, an unresolved V gene accounts for under half, and the remainder has no known explanation. Counted in this sample were roughly 330,000 clones; roughly 87% of them appeared once. Of the sample, roughly 1.2% falls within the top ten clones. Sequencing was done on a sample of PBMCs. The receptors were gathered from a woman aged 25 to 39 in good health and CMV-seropositive.

Only one count was recorded for this clone. The chain couples TRBV20-1 to TRBJ1-2, with a weak D call TRBD1 (6 bases). V was pared by 3 bases and J by 5 bases, with 7 bases between. In germline, CDR1 is DFQATT, CDR2 SNEGSKA (reference sequence). The CDR3 is 11 amino acids. The CDR3 sequence: CSARDRYGYTF. The CDR3 DNA is TGCAGTGCTAGGGACAGATATGGCTACACCTTC.

The chain joins TRBV29-1 to TRBJ1-2; 8 nucleotides match TRBD1. Unmatched junction bases numbered 10, after V lost 0 bases and J lost 4 bases. From germline, CDR1 is SQVTM and CDR2 ANQGSEA. The CDR3 runs to 16 residues. This CDR3 reads CSVEDVDRALSYGYTF. The CDR3 DNA sequence: TGCAGCGTTGAAGACGTGGACAGGGCCCTGAGCTATGGCTACACCTTC.

The CDR3 region has the DNA TGCGCCAGCAGCCAAGACGTAGCGGGGGGAATGGATACGCAGTATTTT. Residues: CASSQDVAGGMDTQYF. The gene calls are TRBV4-1 and TRBJ2-3, with 10 bases aligning to TRBD2. The V gene end was trimmed by 0 bases and the J gene end by 6 bases; junction bases not matched to a gene: 6. This CDR3 is 16 amino acids long. The V gene's germline CDR1 is MGHRA and CDR2 YSYEKL.

V is TRBV6-5 and J is TRBJ2-4; D uncertain. Germline CDR1 and CDR2: MNHEY and SVGAGI. V was clipped by 4 bases and J by 0 bases, with 10 bases between them. The CDR3 loop spans 15 amino acids. This CDR3 is CASSSPGLAKNIQYF. Written as DNA, the CDR3 is TGTGCCAGCAGTTCCCCGGGCCTAGCCAAAAACATTCAGTACTTC.

The chain combines TRBV4-3 with TRBJ1-6; TRBD1 matches at 7 bases. The CDR3 sequence is 18 residues long. Germline CDR1 reads LGHNA; CDR2 reads YSLEER. Trimming at V came to 3 bases and at J to 6 bases, leaving 14 bases not matched to a gene. The CDR3 here is CASSHNLQGFAGNSPLHF. The CDR3, as DNA: TGCGCCAGCAGCCATAACCTACAGGGGTTTGCGGGTAATTCACCCCTCCACTTT.

The gene calls are TRBV4-3 and TRBJ2-7; 9 bases align to TRBD2. CDR1 and CDR2 from the germline V gene are LGHNA and YSLEER. J was trimmed by 5 bases and V by 8 bases; bases with no gene match: 7. The CDR3 extends over 13 amino acids. Here the CDR3 reads CASSGTSRDEQYF. CDR3 coding DNA: TGCGCCAGCTCCGGGACTAGCCGAGACGAGCAGTACTTC.

This CDR3 reads CASSLGVTSGGETQYF. The CDR3 coding sequence is TGTGCCAGCAGCTTAGGGGTGACTAGCGGGGGAGAGACCCAGTACTTC. The chain links TRBV11-2 to TRBJ2-5; 12 positions agree with TRBD2. The CDR3 consists of 16 residues. The J segment lost 4 bases and the V segment lost 1 base, leaving 4 bases of the junction unmatched. The V gene's germline CDR1 is SGHAT and CDR2 FQNNGV. Complete variable domain (other parts from reference TRBV11-2 and TRBJ2-5): EAGVAQSPRYKIIEKRQSVAFWCNPISGHATLYWYQQILGQGPKLLIQFQNNGVVDDSQLPKDRFSAERLKGVDSTLKIQPAKLEDSAVYLCASSLGVTSGGETQYFGPGTRLLVL.

The chain links TRBV28 to TRBJ1-1, with D unclear. Germline loops: CDR1 MDHEN, CDR2 SYDVKM. The V end lost 1 base, the J end lost 0 bases, and 6 bases lay between the germline ends. CDR3 length: 14 residues. The CDR3 here is CASSLLRVNTEAFF. In nucleotides, the CDR3 is TGTGCCAGCAGTTTATTAAGGGTGAACACTGAAGCTTTCTTT.

This sequence joins TRBV28 and TRBJ2-5; D might be TRBD2 (7 bases). The CDR3 is made up of 16 amino acids. The germline V gene has CDR1 MDHEN and CDR2 SYDVKM. Trimming shortened V by 4 bases and J by 2 bases, and 17 bases separated the two germline ends. The CDR3 protein is CASSSPWEGQQETQYF. The CDR3 DNA is TGTGCCAGCAGTTCACCCTGGGAGGGACAACAAGAGACCCAGTACTTC.

As DNA, the CDR3 is TGTGCCAGCAGTCAAGGGGGGAGGAGTGAAAAACTGTTTTTT. This sequence encodes CASSQGGRSEKLFF. The chain links TRBV2 to TRBJ1-4; D might be TRBD1 (6 bases). From germline, CDR1 is SNHLY and CDR2 FYNNEI. The CDR3 consists of 14 residues. The ends were cut back, 5 bases at V and 7 bases at J, with 14 bases in the middle.

This chain joins TRBV9 and TRBJ2-5; 8 positions match TRBD1. Germline-derived CDR1 and CDR2 are SGDLS and YYNGEE. Trimming took 0 bases from V and 2 from J; bases not matched to a gene: 24. This CDR3 has 22 residues. CDR3 DNA: TGTGCCAGCAGCGTAGGGGACAGGCCTAACGTTTTATGGGAGTCGGTGCAAGAGACCCAGTACTTC. Encoded protein: CASSVGDRPNVLWESVQETQYF.

In the case of this clone: This sample includes further DNA sequences coding for the same CDR3. This chain's CDR3 is CSVIRGTDTQYF. DNA for the CDR3: TGCAGCGTTATCCGGGGCACAGATACGCAGTATTTT. This chain connects TRBV29-1 to TRBJ2-3; D gene uncertain. The length of the CDR3 is 12 residues. The V gene's germline CDR1 is SQVTM and CDR2 ANQGSEA. V dropped 5 bases and J dropped 1 base, with 7 bases sitting between them.

The gene calls are TRBV25-1 and TRBJ2-1, with unresolved D. The germline V and J ends were trimmed by 1 base and 8 bases, with 3 bases remaining between them. This CDR3 spans 11 amino acids. CDR1 is MGHDK and CDR2 is SYGVNS in the germline V gene. The CDR3 nucleotides are TGTGCCAGCAGTGAATTTTATGAGCAGTTCTTC. Amino acid sequence: CASSEFYEQFF.

This clone was seen once. The gene calls are TRBV19 and TRBJ2-1; 8 bases are shared with TRBD1. J gave up 6 bases and V 3 bases, and 7 bases lay outside the gene matches. CDR1 is LNHDA and CDR2 is SQIVND in the germline V gene (reference sequence). The CDR3 extends over 15 amino acids. The CDR3 region is CASSMTGTGFNEQFF. The DNA for the CDR3 is TGTGCCAGTAGTATGACAGGGACAGGCTTCAATGAGCAGTTCTTC.

This chain joins TRBV6-1 and TRBJ2-1; 7 bases map to TRBD1. The junction had 11 bases not matched to a gene; V was cut back by 5 bases and J by 7 bases. The germline V gene has CDR1 MNHNS and CDR2 SASEGT. There are 15 residues in the CDR3. The CDR3 DNA reads as TGTGCCAGCAGTCAAAACAGGGGCGCGGTAAATGAGCAGTTCTTC. It encodes CASSQNRGAVNEQFF.

The chain carries TRBV5-1 and TRBJ1-4; 7 bases agree with TRBD1. The J segment lost 5 bases and the V segment lost 1 base, leaving 2 bases of the junction unmatched. The CDR3 totals 14 residues. The germline V gene encodes CDR1 SGHRS and CDR2 YFSETQ. The CDR3 here is CASSLRQGNEKLFF. The CDR3 bases are TGCGCCAGCAGCTTGAGACAGGGAAATGAAAAACTGTTTTTT.

The chain couples TRBV27 to TRBJ1-1, with D hard to call. The CDR3 extends over 16 amino acids. Trimming pared 7 bases from V and 1 base from J, leaving 19 bases between. The germline gives CDR1 MNHEY, CDR2 SMNVEV (reference sequence). The CDR3 here is CASIPTDGRGNTEAFF. DNA of the CDR3: TGTGCCAGCATTCCAACCGACGGACGTGGGAACACTGAAGCTTTCTTT.

A word on this clone: The same CDR3 arises from other DNA sequences in this sample as well. In DNA form, the CDR3 reads TGCGCCAGCAGCTTGACAGGGGGGGAGACCCAGTACTTC. This translates into CASSLTGGETQYF. The chain carries TRBV5-1 and TRBJ2-5; 8 bases match TRBD1. CDR1 and CDR2 from the germline V gene are SGHRS and YFSETQ. This CDR3 is built from 13 residues. Unmatched junction bases numbered 1, after V lost 1 base and J lost 5 bases.

The chain has TRBV4-2 and TRBJ2-3, with no clear D. The germline gives CDR1 LGHNA, CDR2 YNFKEQ. Deletions cut 0 bases from V and 3 bases from J, with 13 bases between. The CDR3 loop spans 16 amino acids. The CDR3 bases are TGTGCCAGCAGCCAAGATCCAGTGGGCCTGACAGATACGCAGTATTTT. Translated: CASSQDPVGLTDTQYF.

The sample holds one count of this clone. The chain is built from TRBV6-4 and TRBJ2-7; unclear D gene. The CDR3 loop spans 11 amino acids. V lost 2 bases, J lost 7 bases, and 6 bases lay in between. Germline CDR1 MRHNA, CDR2 SNTAGT. The DNA of the CDR3 is TGTGCCAGCAGTGACGGAAAAGAGCAGTACTTC. This gives the protein CASSDGKEQYF.

The chain is built from TRBV7-9 and TRBJ2-7; D is tentatively TRBD1 or TRBD2 (7 bases each). Trimming pared 1 base from V and 2 bases from J, leaving 15 bases between. CDR1 is SEHNR and CDR2 is FQNEAQ in the germline V gene (reference sequence). CDR3 size: 16 residues. CDR3: CASSLVNRGGPYEQYF. CDR3 nucleotide sequence: TGTGCCAGCAGCTTAGTGAACAGGGGAGGGCCCTACGAGCAGTACTTC.

This chain uses TRBV11-3 with TRBJ1-1; D uncertain. The V gene lost 4 bases and the J gene lost 3 bases, with 9 bases spanning the gap. The CDR3 loop spans 13 amino acids. Germline V CDR1 and CDR2: SGHNT, YENEEA. Written as DNA, the CDR3 is TGTGCCAGCAGCTCAAACCGGGACACTGAAGCTTTCTTT. This gives the protein CASSSNRDTEAFF.

The V call is TRBV9, the J call TRBJ2-3; 7 bases map to TRBD1. The J segment lost 3 bases and the V segment lost 5 bases, leaving 6 bases of the junction unmatched. In germline, CDR1 is SGDLS, CDR2 YYNGEE. The CDR3 is 14 residues long. Here the CDR3 reads CASSRTGRTDTQYF. The CDR3 nucleotides are TGTGCCAGCAGTAGGACAGGCAGGACAGATACGCAGTATTTT.

This clone was seen a handful of times. The rearrangement links TRBV4-1 to TRBJ1-2; D is perhaps TRBD1 (6 bases). Trimming took 5 bases from V and 5 from J, leaving 18 bases between them. This CDR3 contains 15 residues. Germline assignment: CDR1 MGHRA and CDR2 YSYEKL. DNA of the CDR3: TGCGCCAGCAGCGACCAACCACGGACAGAGTATGGCTACACCTTC. Its translation is CASSDQPRTEYGYTF.

V usage is TRBV6-5 and J usage is TRBJ2-5; D is uncertain. Germline CDR1 reads MNHEY; CDR2 reads SVGAGI. Trimming cost V 5 bases and J 5 bases, with 18 bases left between them. This CDR3 has 15 residues. In DNA, the CDR3 is TGTGCCAGCAGTCAGTGGGCCTCCGAGGCGGAGACCCAGTACTTC. The encoded protein is CASSQWASEAETQYF.

Written as DNA, the CDR3 is TGTGCCAGCAGACCCGGGACAGGGGGATCCTACGAGCAGTACTTC. Amino acid sequence: CASRPGTGGSYEQYF. The chain employs TRBV6-5 and TRBJ2-7; 11 bases map to TRBD1. CDR1 and CDR2 from the germline V gene are MNHEY and SVGAGI. This CDR3 spans 15 amino acids. Losses at the gene ends were 6 bases for V and 1 base for J; bases not matched to a gene: 5.

The chain employs TRBV5-1 and TRBJ2-3; 13 nucleotides match TRBD2. CDR3 size: 15 residues. Germline V CDR1 and CDR2: SGHRS, YFSETQ. V trimming: 2 bases; J trimming: 4 bases; junction bases outside the gene matches: 1. This CDR3 is CASSLGLAGADTQYF. CDR3 nucleotide sequence: TGCGCCAGCAGCTTAGGACTAGCGGGAGCAGATACGCAGTATTTT.

Remarks on this clone: One end of the junction does not line up with germline, which may come from a read error. The chain has TRBV7-3 and TRBJ2-1; TRBD1 is a possible D gene (6 bases). Germline V gene data show CDR1 as SGHTA and CDR2 as FQGTGA. This CDR3 has 12 amino acids. The CDR3 reads CASSLTGYEQFF. The DNA for the CDR3 is TGTGCCAGCAGTTTAACAGGGTATGAGCAGTTCTTC.